This T cell receptor beta chain emerged from a study of T cells in Graves' hyperthyroidism and ophthalmopathy. In the study overall: Sampling of peripheral blood happened at initial diagnosis, prior to any treatment.

Disease lasting under 3 months, a NOSPECS grade of at least 4, and a Clinical Activity Score of at least 3 were features of the ophthalmopathy patients. V shed 2 bases and J shed 2 bases, with 18 bases lying between them. Germline-derived CDR1 and CDR2 are MNHEY and SVGEGT. This CDR3 contains 17 residues. The investigators amplified TCR beta CDR3 regions from RNA transcripts. With the HTBI primer set, the TCR CDR3 went through a first round of RT-PCR. Each CDR3 protein gets one entry after TCRdb re-called the multiplex PCR reads with MiXCR. The data hold 550,000 to 700,000 distinct CDR3 sequences, with around 15% observed a single time. To note about this clonotype: What it binds is unknown.

General study results and limits: Researchers found most expanded thyroid clonotypes above 0.001 in blood as well.

Input material: blood. This TCR was sampled from a middle-aged woman with Graves' ophthalmopathy. The chain couples TRBV6-2 or TRBV6-3 to TRBJ2-5, with D maybe TRBD2 (5 bases). The DNA of the CDR3 is TGTGCCAGCAGTTACCCCTTCGGGAACAGACAACAAGAGACCCAGTACTTC. Its translation: CASSYPFGNRQQETQYF.